A single sample is the source of the 14 T cell receptor beta chains below, sequenced in a study of graft-versus-host responses after intestinal transplantation (dated by TCRdb to the early 2020s). These receptors' targets are unknown. The sample's time point label, decoded: cells obtained before transplantation from donor or recipient. The method was the immunoSEQ multiplex PCR assay. Drawn from immuneACCESS, this table holds only the in-frame rearrangements with V and J called that TCRdb kept. Clones are partly lost; checked studies trace under half to an unresolved V gene and leave the rest unexplained. The sample profile shows 88,000 or so clones; around 90% of them were found once. Together, the top ten hold nearly 0.11% of the sample. The sample in question was unstimulated CD4+ T cells sorted from spleen or lymph node cells, obtained before intestinal transplant. These TCRs come from a human donor who received an intestinal transplant.

The rearrangement uses TRBV18 and TRBJ2-3; TRBD2 aligns across 9 bases. Germline V gene lookup returns CDR1 KGHSH and CDR2 LQKENI. The CDR3 sequence is 18 residues long. J gave up 0 bases and V 1 base, and 8 bases lay outside the gene matches. The CDR3 coding sequence is TGTGCCAGCTCACCACGGGGAAGCGGGGGGACTAGCACAGATACGCAGTATTTT. This encodes CASSPRGSGGTSTDTQYF.

The rearrangement uses TRBV2 and TRBJ2-7; 7 bases align to TRBD1. The CDR3 sequence is 14 residues long. The ends lost 6 bases at V and 5 bases at J; junction bases unmatched: 10. Germline V CDR1 and CDR2: SNHLY, FYNNEI. The CDR3 spells CASSPYRGNNEQYF. In DNA, the CDR3 is TGTGCCAGCAGCCCTTACAGGGGTAACAACGAGCAGTACTTC.

J is TRBJ1-1 and V is TRBV7-8; TRBD1 is a possible D gene (6 bases). V was pared by 6 bases and J by 7 bases, with 18 bases between. This CDR3 has 14 residues. Germline V gives CDR1 SGHVS, CDR2 FQNEAQ. CDR3 coding DNA: TGTGCCAGCAGACCGAGGGGGATTGGTGGTGAAGCTTTCTTT. This encodes CASRPRGIGGEAFF.

The V call is TRBV5-4, the J call TRBJ2-2, with a tentative D call TRBD2 (7 bases). Germline values: CDR1 SGHNT, CDR2 YYREEE (reference sequence). CDR3 length: 15 residues. V lost 0 bases and J lost 3, with 9 bases in between. The CDR3 bases are TGTGCCAGCAGCTTGGGGGGGGGCGACACCGGGGAGCTGTTTTTT. Translated: CASSLGGGDTGELFF.

The chain couples TRBV9 to TRBJ2-1, with 11 bases aligning to TRBD2. The V and J ends lost 0 bases and 10 bases, in that order; junction bases with no gene match: 9. Germline-derived CDR1 and CDR2 are SGDLS and YYNGEE. The CDR3 consists of 16 residues. DNA of the CDR3: TGTGCCAGCAGCGTAGGGGTACTAGCGGGGGCCCCCGAGCAGTTCTTC. Protein: CASSVGVLAGAPEQFF.

The chain uses TRBV10-2 and TRBJ2-1, with 7 bases that match TRBD1. From germline, CDR1 is WSHSY and CDR2 SAAADI. The V segment lost 8 bases and the J segment 4 bases; nucleotides outside the gene matches: 8. The CDR3 runs 14 residues. In DNA, the CDR3 is TGCGCCAGCGCGTTGGGACAGCCTTACAATGAGCAGTTCTTC. This encodes CASALGQPYNEQFF.

The rearrangement uses TRBV15 and TRBJ1-4; D is possibly TRBD1 (5 bases). This CDR3 comprises 15 residues. The V end was cut by 3 bases, the J end by 8 bases, with 16 bases between. Germline V gene data show CDR1 as LNHNV and CDR2 as YYDKDF (reference sequence). The CDR3 sequence: CATSSQQGLREKLFF. In DNA form, the CDR3 reads TGTGCCACCAGCAGCCAGCAGGGTCTAAGGGAAAAACTGTTTTTT.

V is TRBV5-8 and J is TRBJ1-3; D not certain. This CDR3 has 12 residues. Germline-derived CDR1 and CDR2 are SGHTS and YDEGEE. Deletions cut 4 bases from V and 9 bases from J, with 11 bases between. The CDR3 DNA sequence: TGTGCCAGCAGCCCGCGCGCTGGCACCATATATTTT. It encodes CASSPRAGTIYF.

On this clone: Because the CDR3 is missing its conserved closing phenylalanine or tryptophan, this is likely a read error. V and J are TRBV4-1 and TRBJ1-2; 7 nucleotides agree with TRBD1. With 1 base clipped from V and 5 bases from J, the junction kept 7 bases outside the gene matches. CDR1 is MGHRA, CDR2 YSYEKL, per germline. The CDR3 is 15 amino acids. The DNA of the CDR3 is TGCGCCAGCAGCCAAGTACTGTCAGGGGGGTATGGCTACACCCTC. Protein sequence: CASSQVLSGGYGYTL.

The V gene is TRBV11-2, the J gene TRBJ1-3; D gene ambiguous. Germline assignment: CDR1 SGHAT and CDR2 FQNNGV. Trimming cost V 5 bases and J 3 bases, with 11 bases left between them. CDR3 length: 14 residues. The CDR3 nucleotides are TGTGCCAGCAGCCAGAATCGGGGTGGAAACACCATATATTTT. Translation gives CASSQNRGGNTIYF.

CDR3 in amino acids: CASSSDRGADTQYF. The CDR3 DNA reads as TGTGCCAGCTCCAGTGACCGGGGGGCAGATACGCAGTATTTT. The rearrangement joins TRBV18 to TRBJ2-3, with 7 bases aligning to TRBD2. The CDR3 covers 14 residues. V trimming: 6 bases; J trimming: 4 bases; junction bases outside the gene matches: 7. Germline CDR1 is KGHSH and CDR2 is LQKENI.

The genes are TRBV6-4 and TRBJ1-1; D call uncertain. This CDR3 has 13 amino acids. V lost 3 bases and J lost 3, with 8 bases in between. The germline CDR1 and CDR2 sequences are MRHNA and SNTAGT. CDR3 residues: CASSETRDTEAFF. The DNA of the CDR3 is TGTGCCAGCAGTGAAACCCGGGACACTGAAGCTTTCTTT.

This rearrangement joins TRBV19 to TRBJ1-6; TRBD1 might be the D (5 bases). Looked up from germline, CDR1 is LNHDA and CDR2 is SQIVND (reference sequence). The V gene lost 3 bases and the J gene lost 8 bases, with 11 bases spanning the gap. The CDR3 runs to 14 residues. The CDR3 spells CASSIGTGDSPLHF. The CDR3 DNA reads as TGTGCCAGTAGTATCGGCACGGGGGATTCACCCCTCCACTTT.

The V gene is TRBV7-9, the J gene TRBJ1-1; 11 nucleotides line up with TRBD1. This CDR3 region has 15 residues. The germline CDR1 and CDR2 sequences are SEHNR and FQNEAQ (reference sequence). After removal of 5 bases from V and 4 bases from J, the junction contained 6 bases not matched to a gene. DNA of the CDR3: TGTGCCAGCAGCCTAACCGGGACAGGGGGCACTGAAGCTTTCTTT. Translating gives CASSLTGTGGTEAFF.